One and the same sample provided the 11 T cell receptor beta chains below, sequenced in a study of T cells in Graves' hyperthyroidism and ophthalmopathy. The CDR3 regions of TCR beta were amplified from RNA transcripts. A set of HTBI primers served as the primers for a first-round RT-PCR of the TCR CDR3. MiXCR, applied by TCRdb to the multiplex PCR reads, yields one record per CDR3 protein. The sample lists roughly 93,000 distinct CDR3 sequences; approximately 56% were seen once. Sequenced input: blood. The receptors were gathered from a woman in her 40s with Graves' hyperthyroidism.

This clonotype was observed many times. The rearrangement links TRBV9 to TRBJ1-2; 7 positions agree with TRBD1. The CDR3 is made up of 16 amino acids. The germline gives CDR1 SGDLS, CDR2 YYNGEE. V trimming: 4 bases; J trimming: 2 bases; junction bases outside the gene matches: 11. The CDR3 DNA is TGTGCCAGCAGCCCCGCGACAGGGATGAGCAACTATGGCTACACCTTC. It yields the protein CASSPATGMSNYGYTF.

V is TRBV24-1 and J is TRBJ2-5, with TRBD2 matching 12 bases. The germline CDR1 and CDR2 sequences are KGHDR and SFDVKD. This CDR3 has 17 amino acids. The V and J ends lost 4 bases and 4 bases, in that order; junction bases with no gene match: 9. The CDR3 nucleotides read TGTGCCACCAGTGACCGCCACCCGGGACTAGCGGGAGAGACCCAGTACTTC. It specifies CATSDRHPGLAGETQYF.

The chain has TRBV7-2 and TRBJ1-1; D is unresolved. Trimming took 6 bases from V and 5 from J, leaving 13 bases between them. Germline CDR1 is SGHTA and CDR2 is FQGNSA. This CDR3 has 13 residues. CDR3 nucleotides: TGTGCCAGCAGAGATCACGCCGGGACTGAAGCTTTCTTT. Residues: CASRDHAGTEAFF. Drawing the rest from reference TRBV7-2 and TRBJ1-1, the complete variable domain is GAGVSQSPSNKVTEKGKDVELRCDPISGHTALYWYRQSLGQGLEFLIYFQGNSAPDKSGLPSDRFSAERTGGSVSTLTIQRTQQEDSAVYLCASRDHAGTEAFFGQGTRLTVV.

The chain has TRBV7-3 and TRBJ1-5; TRBD1 matches at 10 bases. The length of the CDR3 is 15 residues. Trimming took 5 bases from V and 7 from J; bases not matched to a gene: 8. CDR1 SGHTA and CDR2 FQGTGA come from the germline V gene. CDR3 sequence: CASSIGQGGYQPQHF. The CDR3 nucleotides are TGTGCCAGCAGCATCGGACAGGGGGGCTACCAGCCCCAGCATTTT. Variable domain in full (rest from reference TRBV7-3 and TRBJ1-5): GAGVSQTPSNKVTEKGKYVELRCDPISGHTALYWYRQSLGQGPEFLIYFQGTGAADDSGLPNDRFFAVRPEGSVSTLKIQRTERGDSAVYLCASSIGQGGYQPQHFGDGTRLSIL.

The chain uses TRBV10-3 and TRBJ1-3; no firm D call. From germline, CDR1 is ENHRY and CDR2 SYGVKD. V was cut by 4 bases and J by 10 bases, with 14 bases left in between. This CDR3 region has 13 residues. The CDR3 here is CAISGPGEETIYF. Here the CDR3 DNA reads TGTGCCATCAGTGGGCCCGGGGAAGAGACCATATATTTT.

The chain has TRBV29-1 and TRBJ2-7; TRBD2 might be the D (6 bases). V was trimmed by 4 bases and J by 4 bases, leaving 11 bases between them. This CDR3 is 12 amino acids long. Germline V gene lookup returns CDR1 SQVTM and CDR2 ANQGSEA. The CDR3 DNA is TGCAGCGTTGCGGTGGGGGGTTACGAGCAGTACTTC. This encodes CSVAVGGYEQYF.

The chain recombines TRBV29-1 with TRBJ1-2; TRBD1 matches 9 bases. The CDR3 spans 13 residues. CDR1 is SQVTM and CDR2 is ANQGSEA in the germline V gene. With V trimmed by 4 bases and J by 5 bases, 5 bases remained unmatched. CDR3 DNA sequence: TGCAGCGTTGGGACAGGGGAAAGTTATGGCTACACCTTC. It encodes CSVGTGESYGYTF.

The chain joins TRBV20-1 to TRBJ2-5; 9 bases agree with TRBD1. This CDR3 has 14 amino acids. J was trimmed by 5 bases and V by 6 bases; bases with no gene match: 10. Germline V gene data show CDR1 as DFQATT and CDR2 as SNEGSKA (reference sequence). This chain's CDR3 is CSAIVQGAGETQYF. CDR3 coding DNA: TGCAGTGCCATCGTACAGGGGGCTGGGGAGACCCAGTACTTC.

This clonotype was picked up one time. Since no conserved phenylalanine or tryptophan closes the CDR3, a read error is the likely cause. This chain uses TRBV7-2 with TRBJ1-1; D gene ambiguous. This CDR3 region has 12 residues. Germline assignment: CDR1 SGHTA and CDR2 FQGNSA. V lost 2 bases and J lost 5, with 6 bases in between. The CDR3 bases are TGTGCCAGCAGCTTAAGTTTTACTGAAGCTTTCTAT. It encodes CASSLSFTEAFY.

V usage is TRBV5-1 and J usage is TRBJ1-1; 8 bases line up with TRBD1. Per the germline V gene, CDR1 is SGHRS and CDR2 is YFSETQ. The CDR3 is 16 residues long. V gave up 7 bases and J gave up 4 bases; unmatched junction bases: 15. As DNA, the CDR3 is TGCGCCAGCCGGATGAGTGGACAGGGTCGCGGCACTGAAGCTTTCTTT. It codes for CASRMSGQGRGTEAFF.

This clonotype occurred many times. The chain couples TRBV2 to TRBJ1-1, with D possibly being TRBD1 (6 bases). CDR3 length: 13 amino acids. V was pared by 4 bases and J by 10 bases, with 16 bases between. Germline CDR1 is SNHLY and CDR2 is FYNNEI. The CDR3 region is CASSGAGDFGAFF. The CDR3 DNA is TGTGCCAGCAGTGGAGCAGGGGACTTTGGAGCTTTCTTT.